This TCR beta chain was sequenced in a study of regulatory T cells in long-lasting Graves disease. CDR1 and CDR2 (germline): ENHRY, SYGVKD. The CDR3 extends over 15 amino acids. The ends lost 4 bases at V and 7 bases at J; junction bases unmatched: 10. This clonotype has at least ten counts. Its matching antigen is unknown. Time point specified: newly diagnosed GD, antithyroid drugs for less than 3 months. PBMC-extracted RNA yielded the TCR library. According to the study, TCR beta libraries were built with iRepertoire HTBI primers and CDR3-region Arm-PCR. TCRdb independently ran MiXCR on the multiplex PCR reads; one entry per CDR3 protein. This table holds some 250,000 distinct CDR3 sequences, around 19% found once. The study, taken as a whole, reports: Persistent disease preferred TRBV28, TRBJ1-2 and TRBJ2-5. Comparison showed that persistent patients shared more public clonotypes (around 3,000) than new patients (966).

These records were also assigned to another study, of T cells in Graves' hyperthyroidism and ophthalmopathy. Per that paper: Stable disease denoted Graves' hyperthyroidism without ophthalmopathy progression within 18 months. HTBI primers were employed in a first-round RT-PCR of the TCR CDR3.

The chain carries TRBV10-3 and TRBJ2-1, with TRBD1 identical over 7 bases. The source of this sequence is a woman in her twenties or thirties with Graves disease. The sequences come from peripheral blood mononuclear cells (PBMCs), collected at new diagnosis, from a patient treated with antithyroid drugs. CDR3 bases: TGTGCCATCAGTGGTCGTAGCAGGGGGTCGAATGAGCAGTTCTTC. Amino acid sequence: CAISGRSRGSNEQFF.